One and the same sample provided the 2 T cell receptor beta chains below, sequenced in a study of blood T cell repertoires in COVID-19. The assay was immunoSEQ multiplex PCR, and TCRdb's table has in-frame clones only and misses some. The data show around 25,000 clones, approximately 94% seen once. The sequenced sample consisted of peripheral blood. The source of these receptors is a human donor in a cohort sampled during active COVID-19.

This chain joins TRBV9 and TRBJ2-3, with D tentatively TRBD2 (7 bases). The germline V and J ends were trimmed by 0 bases and 4 bases, with 15 bases remaining between them. The CDR3 totals 16 residues. In germline, CDR1 is SGDLS, CDR2 YYNGEE. CDR3 in DNA: TGTGCCAGCAGCGTAGATGGGGGGGCCGGGGCAGATACGCAGTATTTT. This sequence encodes CASSVDGGAGADTQYF. The full variable domain, completed using reference TRBV9 and TRBJ2-3, is DSGVTQTPKHLITATGQRVTLRCSPRSGDLSVYWYQQSLDQGLQFLIQYYNGEERAKGNILERFSAQQFPDLHSELNLSSLELGDSALYFCASSVDGGAGADTQYFGPGTRLTVL.

This chain links TRBV18 with TRBJ1-3; 9 bases align to TRBD1. The CDR3 spans 15 residues. Germline assignment: CDR1 KGHSH and CDR2 LQKENI. J gave up 0 bases and V 6 bases, and 3 bases lay outside the gene matches. The CDR3 loop reads CASSLGQGSGNTIYF. The CDR3 DNA is TGTGCCAGCTCCCTGGGACAGGGCTCTGGAAACACCATATATTTT.